This entry lists 23 T cell receptor beta chains sequenced from one sample in a study of multiple sclerosis patients with progressive multifocal leukoencephalopathy. Described time point: time of PML onset. The repertoire was sequenced with immunoSEQ multiplex PCR; TCRdb's copy has only in-frame clones and lacks some. The sample lists about 30,000 clones; roughly 84% were seen once. This material consisted of PBMCs, taken from a patient treated with natalizumab. Receptor source: a human donor with progressive multifocal leukoencephalopathy.

This clone came up a few times. The chain is built from TRBV15 and TRBJ2-7; D unclear. This CDR3 comprises 14 residues. Trimming stripped 1 base from V and 0 bases from J, with 7 bases between. From germline, CDR1 is LNHNV and CDR2 YYDKDF (reference sequence). CDR3 DNA sequence: TGTGCCACCAGCAGAGGTAAAAGCTCCTACGAGCAGTACTTC. Protein product: CATSRGKSSYEQYF.

The CDR3 DNA follows: TGTGCCAGCAGCTTGGAGGGGTATTTCGAGGAGCTGTTTTTT. Translated: CASSLEGYFEELFF. The chain combines TRBV7-9 with TRBJ2-2; a weak D match, TRBD2 (6 bases). From germline, CDR1 is SEHNR and CDR2 FQNEAQ (reference sequence). V was pared by 3 bases and J by 10 bases, with 15 bases between. The CDR3 runs to 14 residues.

In nucleotides, the CDR3 is TGTGCCAGCAGCGTCGGGGGTGGCGGCGGGGAGCTGTTTTTT. This encodes CASSVGGGGGELFF. The chain employs TRBV9 and TRBJ2-2, with D perhaps matching TRBD2 (6 bases). V gave up 2 bases and J gave up 7 bases, with 12 bases separating them. The CDR3 is 14 amino acids. Germline V lookup: CDR1 SGDLS, CDR2 YYNGEE.

The chain has TRBV19 and TRBJ1-1; D unclear. Germline V gives CDR1 LNHDA, CDR2 SQIVND (reference sequence). The CDR3 consists of 14 residues. The V and J ends lost 5 bases and 4 bases respectively, with 14 bases between them. In DNA, the CDR3 is TGTGCCAGTAGTGCCGGGCGGGTCCCCACTGAAGCTTTCTTT. It encodes CASSAGRVPTEAFF.

The table lists this clone with a few counts. The gene calls are TRBV27 and TRBJ2-3; TRBD2 matches at 13 bases. This CDR3 is 15 amino acids long. The J segment lost 10 bases and the V segment lost 5 bases, leaving 9 bases of the junction unmatched. CDR1 and CDR2 from the germline V gene are MNHEY and SMNVEV (reference sequence). The CDR3 region has the DNA TGTGCCAGCAGTCCCGGGACTAGCGGGATGGCTTCGCAGTATTTT. Its protein product is CASSPGTSGMASQYF.

This rearrangement joins TRBV7-2 to TRBJ2-7, with 9 bases aligning to TRBD1. The CDR3 runs to 16 residues. Germline loops: CDR1 SGHTA, CDR2 FQGNSA. V dropped 5 bases and J dropped 5; count of bases not matched to a gene: 13. DNA of the CDR3: TGTGCCAGCAGCGTACGACCGGGACAGGGTTCCAACGAGCAGTACTTC. It yields the protein CASSVRPGQGSNEQYF.

In DNA, the CDR3 is TGTGCCAGCAGCTTAGATATAACTAGCGGGATCACAGATACGCAGTATTTT. Its protein product is CASSLDITSGITDTQYF. The J gene is TRBJ2-3, the V gene TRBV7-3; 10 positions match TRBD2. J lost 2 bases, V lost 2 bases, and 7 bases had no gene match. CDR1 SGHTA and CDR2 FQGTGA come from the germline V gene. The CDR3 loop spans 17 amino acids.

CDR3 sequence (DNA): TGTGCCAGCAGGAAAAACGATGAGCAGTTCTTC. Its translation: CASRKNDEQFF. J is TRBJ2-1 and V is TRBV27; no definite D call. V lost 6 bases and J 8 bases, leaving 8 bases between the germline ends. The CDR3 is 11 amino acids. Germline V CDR1 and CDR2: MNHEY, SMNVEV (reference sequence).

V and J are TRBV7-7 and TRBJ2-5; 7 bases agree with TRBD2. The CDR3 contains 13 residues. Unmatched junction bases numbered 8, after V lost 2 bases and J lost 11 bases. The germline V gene encodes CDR1 SSHAT and CDR2 FNYEAQ (reference sequence). In nucleotides, the CDR3 is TGTGCCAGCAGCTTATCCGGGAGCGGGGAGCAGTACTTC. The encoded protein is CASSLSGSGEQYF.

This chain connects TRBV27 to TRBJ1-2; tentative D call: TRBD1 (5 bases). Germline V gene data show CDR1 as MNHEY and CDR2 as SMNVEV (reference sequence). The length of the CDR3 is 15 residues. V lost 3 bases and J lost 6, with 17 bases in between. In DNA, the CDR3 is TGTGCCAGCAGTTTCCAAGCGACAGCGGGGCATGGCTACACCTTC. Amino acid sequence: CASSFQATAGHGYTF.

In this sample, this clone turned up once. This rearrangement joins TRBV9 to TRBJ1-2; no definite D call. CDR1 and CDR2 from the germline V gene are SGDLS and YYNGEE. The CDR3 is 15 residues long. Trimming left V 0 bases short and J 2 bases short, with 11 bases between. The CDR3 reads CASSVGGGRNYGYTF. In DNA, the CDR3 is TGTGCCAGCAGCGTAGGAGGAGGGAGAAACTATGGCTACACCTTC.

The chain joins TRBV15 to TRBJ2-5, with D possibly being TRBD2 (6 bases). The closer fit of TRBJ2-7 to the DNA end suggests the J call may be wrong. Germline V gives CDR1 LNHNV, CDR2 YYDKDF (reference sequence). The CDR3 totals 14 residues. CDR3 amino acids: CATSRDRTTYEQYF. The CDR3 region has the DNA TGTGCCACCAGCAGAGACAGGACTACCTACGAGCAGTACTTC.

The chain uses TRBV6-5 and TRBJ2-4; 8 bases are shared with TRBD1. V was clipped by 6 bases and J by 6 bases; unmatched bases: 4. The CDR3 totals 13 residues. Germline-derived CDR1 and CDR2 are MNHEY and SVGAGI. The CDR3 spells CASSPGQGNIQYF. CDR3 coding DNA: TGTGCCAGCAGCCCCGGACAGGGAAACATTCAGTACTTC.

The chain is built from TRBV4-3 and TRBJ1-1; 7 bases align to TRBD1. Germline V lookup: CDR1 LGHNA, CDR2 YSLEER. The length of the CDR3 is 15 residues. The V segment lost 2 bases and the J segment 4 bases; nucleotides outside the gene matches: 7. CDR3 coding DNA: TGCGCCAGCAGCCAATCGCGGGCAGGGGGCACTGAAGCTTTCTTT. Translating gives CASSQSRAGGTEAFF.

This sequence joins TRBV7-9 and TRBJ1-1, with D perhaps TRBD1 (5 bases). From germline, CDR1 is SEHNR and CDR2 FQNEAQ (reference sequence). Trimming stripped 5 bases from V and 1 base from J, with 17 bases between. The CDR3 spans 16 residues. CDR3 amino acids: CASSPLGGGGNTEAFF. CDR3 nucleotide sequence: TGTGCCAGCAGCCCCTTAGGTGGGGGGGGGAACACTGAAGCTTTCTTT.

This sequence joins TRBV6-6 and TRBJ1-6; 7 positions match TRBD1. The CDR3 covers 14 residues. V shed 6 bases and J 6 bases; nucleotides not matched to a gene: 5. The germline CDR1 and CDR2 sequences are MNHNY and SVGAGI (reference sequence). The CDR3 spells CASRAGQPNSPLHF. The CDR3 DNA reads TGTGCCAGCAGGGCGGGACAGCCTAATTCACCCCTCCACTTT.

V and J are TRBV18 and TRBJ2-3, with D tentatively TRBD2 (6 bases). CDR1 is KGHSH, CDR2 LQKENI, per germline. V shed 3 bases and J shed 4 bases, with 8 bases lying between them. The CDR3 is 13 residues long. CDR3 DNA sequence: TGTGCCAGCTCACCGGGCGGGGCAGATACGCAGTATTTT. Translating gives CASSPGGADTQYF.

This clone was observed a handful of times. The CDR3, as DNA: TGTGCCAGCAGCCCCCTCGTTGAGCGGGCCTCCTACGAGCAGTACTTC. This gives the protein CASSPLVERASYEQYF. This rearrangement joins TRBV5-5 to TRBJ2-7; possibly TRBD2 for D (6 bases). There are 16 residues in the CDR3. Trimming took 4 bases from V and 0 from J, leaving 17 bases between them. In germline, CDR1 is SGHKS, CDR2 YYEKEE (reference sequence). The variable domain in full, with the rest retrieved from reference TRBV5-5 and TRBJ2-7, is DAGVTQSPTHLIKTRGQQVTLRCSPISGHKSVSWYQQVLGQGPQFIFQYYEKEERGRGNFPDRFSARQFPNYSSELNVNALLLGDSALYLCASSPLVERASYEQYFGPGTRLTVT.

The chain is built from TRBV6-1 and TRBJ1-1; maybe TRBD1 (5 bases). CDR1 and CDR2 (germline): MNHNS, SASEGT. The CDR3 runs to 14 residues. V was clipped by 6 bases and J by 0 bases, with 11 bases between them. The CDR3: CASSSGTMNTEAFF. CDR3 bases: TGTGCCAGCAGCTCCGGGACGATGAACACTGAAGCTTTCTTT.

The chain employs TRBV28 and TRBJ1-2; possibly TRBD1 for D (6 bases). Trimming cost V 7 bases and J 8 bases, with 32 bases left between them. This CDR3 spans 18 amino acids. The germline V gene encodes CDR1 MDHEN and CDR2 SYDVKM. Here the CDR3 reads CASTSSGLGGAGLGGYTF. The CDR3 DNA sequence: TGTGCCAGCACCTCCAGCGGTTTGGGGGGCGCGGGTCTAGGAGGCTACACCTTC.

This clone occurred once. V is TRBV25-1 and J is TRBJ2-7; tentative D call: TRBD1 (5 bases). This CDR3 is built from 13 residues. V shed 1 base and J shed 7 bases, with 11 bases lying between them. Germline assignment: CDR1 MGHDK and CDR2 SYGVNS. CDR3 in amino acids: CASSESGWGEQYF. The CDR3 DNA sequence: TGTGCCAGCAGTGAATCAGGGTGGGGAGAGCAGTACTTC.

A few counts support this clone. This rearrangement joins TRBV28 to TRBJ1-1; D is possibly TRBD1 (5 bases). This CDR3 spans 14 amino acids. Germline CDR1 reads MDHEN; CDR2 reads SYDVKM. The CDR3 DNA sequence: TGTGCTCTAAAGCAGGGCGGGGAAAGAACTGAAGCTTTCTTT. Translation gives CALKQGGERTEAFF.

This rearrangement joins TRBV10-1 to TRBJ1-1, with 9 bases that match TRBD1. CDR3 length: 15 amino acids. Germline CDR1 is WNHNN and CDR2 is SYGVQD (reference sequence). Trimming took 0 bases from V and 5 from J; bases not matched to a gene: 4. The CDR3 nucleotides are TGCGCCAGCAGTGAGTCGGACAGGGGTGGTACTGAAGCTTTCTTT. This sequence encodes CASSESDRGGTEAFF.